This T cell receptor beta chain was identified during a study of cytomegalovirus exposure and HLA in healthy donors. Study observations and caveats: Researchers reported from a later analysis that most CMV-associated TCR beta chains appeared HLA-restricted.

This CDR3 is 15 amino acids long. Germline V CDR1 and CDR2: SGHNT, YYREEE (reference sequence). The V gene end was trimmed by 0 bases and the J gene end by 7 bases; junction bases not matched to a gene: 9. In regard to this clone: The antigen is undetermined.

Amplification used 60 Vbeta primers and 13 Jbeta primers. Method: immunoSEQ multiplex PCR; TCRdb's copy keeps in-frame clones and lacks some. Among roughly 230,000 clones listed, around 90% were seen once. Sequenced material: PBMCs. The chain links TRBV5-4 to TRBJ2-5, with 7 bases aligning to TRBD1. This clonotype was obtained from a girl aged 2-10 years in good health and CMV-seronegative. The chain's CDR3 is CASSLGGTATGTQYF. CDR3 DNA sequence: TGTGCCAGCAGCTTGGGTGGGACAGCCACGGGGACCCAGTACTTC.